This TCR beta chain was profiled in a study of blood T cell repertoires in COVID-19. Study information: The cDNA or gDNA used as material had been derived from T cells, B-cell-depleted T cells, or PBMCs.

The CDR3 has 14 amino acids. V lost 3 bases, J lost 2 bases, and 10 bases lay in between. The germline CDR1 and CDR2 sequences are KGHSH and LQKENI. As for this clone: Other DNA sequences in this sample translate to the same CDR3.

This study enrolled people aged 18 to 89 from roughly 24 US geographic areas. Researchers sorted participants into cohorts using their self-reported clinical history. Repertoires were generated with immunoSEQ multiplex PCR, while TCRdb's copy carries only in-frame clones and drops some. The data hold approximately 280,000 clones, with around 90% observed a single time. Sequencing was performed on PBMCs or T cells enriched from blood (not recorded which). The sequence was obtained from a woman under 30 with acute COVID-19. This sequence joins TRBV18 and TRBJ2-5; unclear D gene. CDR3 amino acids: CASSPRTGQETQYF. The CDR3, as DNA: TGTGCCAGCTCACCTCGTACCGGTCAAGAGACCCAGTACTTC.